The 29 T cell receptor beta chains below were found in one sample sequenced in a study of T cells in localized non-small cell lung cancer. Repertoires were generated with immunoSEQ multiplex PCR, while TCRdb's copy carries only in-frame clones and drops some. The sample lists 3,000 to 3,500 clones; 45% to 50% were seen once. The sequenced sample was lymph node tissue, obtained before any cancer treatment. These receptors were obtained from a woman between 18 and 55 years old with stage I lung adenocarcinoma.

The V and J genes are TRBV28 and TRBJ2-1; D gene unclear. This CDR3 is built from 12 residues. With 5 bases removed from V and 10 bases from J, the gap between germline ends came to 12 bases. The germline gives CDR1 MDHEN, CDR2 SYDVKM. As DNA, the CDR3 is TGTGCCAGCAGTCCTCGTCCTGGGGAGCAGTTCTTC. It encodes CASSPRPGEQFF.

The chain links TRBV14 to TRBJ2-3; unclear D gene. Looked up from germline, CDR1 is SGHDN and CDR2 is FVKESK. V was trimmed by 1 base and J by 0 bases, leaving 8 bases between them. The CDR3 sequence is 15 residues long. The CDR3 reads CASSQGGSSTDTQYF. Written as DNA, the CDR3 is TGTGCCAGCAGCCAAGGAGGATCTAGCACAGATACGCAGTATTTT.

In DNA form, the CDR3 reads TGTGCCAGCAGCCTTAGACGGTCCTACCAAGAGACCCAGTACTTC. Protein: CASSLRRSYQETQYF. The genes are TRBV11-3 and TRBJ2-5, with D unclear. This CDR3 region has 15 residues. The ends were cut back, 5 bases at V and 0 bases at J, with 13 bases in the middle. The V gene's germline CDR1 is SGHNT and CDR2 YENEEA.

The chain joins TRBV29-1 to TRBJ1-1; TRBD1 agrees at 9 bases. This CDR3 comprises 14 residues. V was clipped by 2 bases and J by 5 bases; unmatched bases: 6. Germline V gives CDR1 SQVTM, CDR2 ANQGSEA. The CDR3 nucleotides are TGCAGCGTTGAAATAGGGACAGGGAATACTGAAGCTTTCTTT. Translated: CSVEIGTGNTEAFF.

The chain employs TRBV16 and TRBJ2-1; D remains ambiguous. Germline CDR1 reads KGHSY; CDR2 reads FQNENV. The V end lost 1 base, the J end lost 5 bases, and 12 bases lay between the germline ends. The CDR3 covers 15 residues. The CDR3 loop reads CASSQFSLNNNEQFF. The DNA for the CDR3 is TGTGCCAGCAGCCAATTCTCTCTAAACAACAATGAGCAGTTCTTC.

This clone was detected a few times. The chain is built from TRBV11-3 and TRBJ2-1, with 8 bases lining up with TRBD1. Germline V gives CDR1 SGHNT, CDR2 YENEEA. This CDR3 comprises 15 residues. Trimming removed 4 bases from V and 0 bases from J; junction bases left unmatched: 2. The CDR3, as DNA: TGTGCCAGCAGCTCGACAGGGGCCTCCTACAATGAGCAGTTCTTC. Its translation is CASSSTGASYNEQFF.

A few counts support this clone. The chain is built from TRBV9 and TRBJ2-5; the match to TRBD2 covers 9 bases. Unmatched junction bases numbered 11, after V lost 0 bases and J lost 8 bases. CDR3 length: 16 amino acids. From germline, CDR1 is SGDLS and CDR2 YYNGEE. As DNA, the CDR3 is TGTGCCAGCAGCGTAGAAGGAACTAGCGGGCTGAAAACCCAGTACTTC. Encoded protein: CASSVEGTSGLKTQYF.

The genes are TRBV19 and TRBJ2-1; TRBD2 might be the D (6 bases). V lost 4 bases, J lost 16 bases, and 26 bases lay in between. This CDR3 has 15 amino acids. Germline assignment: CDR1 LNHDA and CDR2 SQIVND (reference sequence). CDR3: CASSTGTRNTRASFF. Written as DNA, the CDR3 is TGTGCCAGTAGTACAGGGACTCGGAACACAAGAGCGTCTTTCTTC.

This clone has a handful of counts. The chain recombines TRBV11-3 with TRBJ2-2; the match to TRBD1 covers 8 bases. V dropped 4 bases and J dropped 3; count of bases not matched to a gene: 4. The CDR3 totals 15 residues. Germline values: CDR1 SGHNT, CDR2 YENEEA. CDR3 in DNA: TGTGCCAGCAGCTCAGGGGGCGGGGACACCGGGGAGCTGTTTTTT. The encoded protein is CASSSGGGDTGELFF.

This chain joins TRBV18 and TRBJ1-1; the D gene is possibly TRBD1 (6 bases). V lost 3 bases to trimming and J lost 1 base, with 12 bases between them. The CDR3 has 15 amino acids. Germline-derived CDR1 and CDR2 are KGHSH and LQKENI. The CDR3 nucleotides read TGTGCCAGCTCACCCGGACAGATTTCGAACACTGAAGCTTTCTTT. It yields the protein CASSPGQISNTEAFF.

The gene calls are TRBV5-1 and TRBJ2-2; a possible D gene is TRBD1 (5 bases). Germline CDR1 and CDR2: SGHRS and YFSETQ. V was cut by 0 bases and J by 6 bases, with 9 bases left in between. The CDR3 length is 14 residues. CDR3: CASSLGQISGELFF. CDR3 nucleotides: TGCGCCAGCAGCTTGGGACAGATTTCCGGGGAGCTGTTTTTT. The whole variable domain, filled in from reference TRBV5-1 and TRBJ2-2, reads KAGVTQTPRYLIKTRGQQVTLSCSPISGHRSVSWYQQTPGQGLQFLFEYFSETQRNKGNFPGRFSGRQFSNSRSEMNVSTLELGDSALYLCASSLGQISGELFFGEGSRLTVL.

This clone was observed a few times. The CDR3 reads CASRGTSGSYNEQFF. The CDR3 DNA reads as TGTGCCAGCAGGGGGACTAGCGGGAGTTACAATGAGCAGTTCTTC. V and J are TRBV6-8 and TRBJ2-1; 14 bases are a match to TRBD2. The germline V gene has CDR1 MNHGY and CDR2 SAAAGT. The CDR3 extends over 15 amino acids. The J segment lost 4 bases and the V segment lost 6 bases, leaving 2 bases of the junction unmatched.

V usage is TRBV18 and J usage is TRBJ2-5; TRBD1 agrees at 12 bases. Germline V lookup: CDR1 KGHSH, CDR2 LQKENI. The junction had 5 bases not matched to a gene; V was cut back by 5 bases and J by 4 bases. The CDR3 is 15 amino acids. The CDR3 here is CASSSGTGGRETQYF. In DNA form, the CDR3 reads TGTGCCAGCTCATCCGGGACAGGGGGCAGAGAGACCCAGTACTTC.

V usage is TRBV28 and J usage is TRBJ1-1; D is unresolved. The germline CDR1 and CDR2 sequences are MDHEN and SYDVKM. This CDR3 comprises 12 residues. Between the trimmed V and J ends, which lost 5 bases and 9 bases, there was a span of 13 bases. The DNA of the CDR3 is TGTGCCAGCAGTCTAGCCAGGACTAAAGCTTTCTTT. Its protein product is CASSLARTKAFF.

The rearrangement joins TRBV19 to TRBJ1-1; D possibly corresponds to TRBD1 (5 bases). CDR3 length equals 14 residues. V lost 5 bases and J 1 base, leaving 11 bases between the germline ends. Germline CDR1 is LNHDA and CDR2 is SQIVND (reference sequence). The CDR3, as DNA: TGTGCCAGTAGTCCTAAGGGACCGAACACTGAAGCTTTCTTT. Translation gives CASSPKGPNTEAFF.

V and J are TRBV19 and TRBJ2-2; D possibly corresponds to TRBD2 (6 bases). Germline CDR1 LNHDA, CDR2 SQIVND (reference sequence). The germline V and J ends were trimmed by 8 bases and 8 bases, with 27 bases remaining between them. This CDR3 is 17 amino acids long. The CDR3, as DNA: TGTGCCAGTCAGGACTACCTCGTCGGGCTGGGTATTGGGGAGCTGTTTTTT. Amino acid sequence: CASQDYLVGLGIGELFF. Combining the CDR3 with reference TRBV19 and TRBJ2-2 gives the whole variable domain DGGITQSPKYLFRKEGQNVTLSCEQNLNHDAMYWYRQDPGQGLRLIYYSQIVNDFQKGDIAEGYSVSREKKESFPLTVTSAQKNPTAFYLCASQDYLVGLGIGELFFGEGSRLTVL.

The V and J genes are TRBV9 and TRBJ1-3; unclear D gene. This CDR3 spans 17 amino acids. V was shortened by 2 bases and J by 0 bases, with 15 bases between the two germline ends. CDR1 SGDLS and CDR2 YYNGEE come from the germline V gene. This CDR3 is CASSVYSGMSSGNTIYF. The DNA of the CDR3 is TGTGCCAGCAGCGTCTACTCGGGGATGAGCTCTGGAAACACCATATATTTT.

This clone came up a few times. The genes are TRBV15 and TRBJ2-4; 7 bases line up with TRBD2. Trimming took 3 bases from V and 7 from J; bases not matched to a gene: 21. CDR1 and CDR2 (germline): LNHNV, YYDKDF (reference sequence). This CDR3 is 19 amino acids long. CDR3 DNA sequence: TGTGCCACCAGCAGTAAAACGGGACTACCGCGGGACGGGGGGAACATTCAGTACTTC. Its translation: CATSSKTGLPRDGGNIQYF. The variable domain in full, completed from reference TRBV15 and TRBJ2-4, reads DAMVIQNPRYQVTQFGKPVTLSCSQTLNHNVMYWYQQKSSQAPKLLFHYYDKDFNNEADTPDNFQSRRPNTSFCFLDIRSPGLGDTAMYLCATSSKTGLPRDGGNIQYFGAGTRLSVL.

This clone was picked up a small number of times. The chain recombines TRBV6-8 with TRBJ1-2, with TRBD1 matching over 7 bases. This CDR3 comprises 14 residues. Germline values: CDR1 MNHGY, CDR2 SAAAGT. J gave up 0 bases and V 6 bases, and 4 bases lay outside the gene matches. CDR3 in amino acids: CASRRDSPNYGYTF. The DNA for the CDR3 is TGTGCCAGCAGACGGGACAGTCCTAACTATGGCTACACCTTC.

The gene calls are TRBV28 and TRBJ2-7; D uncertain. Trimming cost V 6 bases and J 1 base, with 10 bases left between them. CDR1 is MDHEN, CDR2 SYDVKM, per germline. The CDR3 contains 13 residues. The CDR3 DNA follows: TGTGCCAGCAGCCTGACGGAATCCTACGAGCAGTACTTC. Translation gives CASSLTESYEQYF. The full variable domain, its missing parts supplied by reference TRBV28 and TRBJ2-7, is DVKVTQSSRYLVKRTGEKVFLECVQDMDHENMFWYRQDPGLGLRLIYFSYDVKMKEKGDIPEGYSVSREKKERFSLILESASTNQTSMYLCASSLTESYEQYFGPGTRLTVT.

This clone has a handful of counts. The chain links TRBV9 to TRBJ2-7; no clear D. The ends were cut back, 0 bases at V and 3 bases at J, with 13 bases in the middle. CDR3 length: 15 residues. Germline lookup yields CDR1 SGDLS and CDR2 YYNGEE. CDR3: CASSVGFASLYEQYF. The CDR3 nucleotides read TGTGCCAGCAGCGTAGGTTTCGCAAGTCTCTACGAGCAGTACTTC.

This clone came up a few times. The chain employs TRBV9 and TRBJ1-1; no definite D call. The CDR3 contains 13 residues. Germline lookup yields CDR1 SGDLS and CDR2 YYNGEE. V was clipped by 8 bases and J by 1 base, with 12 bases between them. CDR3 nucleotides: TGTGCCAGGAGGGATGAGGAGAACACTGAAGCTTTCTTT. This sequence encodes CARRDEENTEAFF.

The chain recombines TRBV18 with TRBJ1-1; TRBD1 agrees at 10 bases. Losses at the gene ends were 1 base for V and 4 bases for J; bases not matched to a gene: 3. Germline CDR1 is KGHSH and CDR2 is LQKENI. The CDR3 runs 15 residues. This CDR3 reads CASSPRDRGGTEAFF. Written as DNA, the CDR3 is TGTGCCAGCTCACCACGGGACAGGGGAGGCACTGAAGCTTTCTTT.

This chain links TRBV15 with TRBJ1-2; D gene unclear. Trimming removed 0 bases from V and 6 bases from J, with 14 bases in between. Germline V lookup: CDR1 LNHNV, CDR2 YYDKDF (reference sequence). The CDR3 covers 15 residues. The CDR3 DNA is TGTGCCACCAGCAGAGATAGACGGATAGACCATGGCTACACCTTC. As protein: CATSRDRRIDHGYTF.

The chain combines TRBV30 with TRBJ2-7; 8 bases map to TRBD2. The CDR3 loop spans 13 amino acids. The junction had 9 bases not matched to a gene; V was cut back by 5 bases and J by 6 bases. From germline, CDR1 is GTSNPN and CDR2 SVGIG (reference sequence). The CDR3 coding sequence is TGTGCCTGGGGGAGCGGGGGAGCAGGCGAGCAGTACTTC. This encodes CAWGSGGAGEQYF.

V gene TRBV28 combines with J gene TRBJ2-7; D is undetermined. V was pared by 3 bases and J by 6 bases, with 12 bases between. Per the germline V gene, CDR1 is MDHEN and CDR2 is SYDVKM. The length of the CDR3 is 13 residues. The CDR3 here is CASSLGTLGEQYF. The CDR3 nucleotides read TGTGCCAGCAGTTTGGGTACGCTGGGCGAGCAGTACTTC.

This clone was seen only a few times. The genes are TRBV6-8 and TRBJ2-5; 8 bases line up with TRBD1. The V segment lost 10 bases and the J segment 5 bases; nucleotides outside the gene matches: 6. The CDR3 is 12 residues long. CDR1 is MNHGY and CDR2 is SAAAGT in the germline V gene. The CDR3 DNA reads TGTGCCATCCAGGGGGCTGGGGAGACCCAGTACTTC. It translates to CAIQGAGETQYF.

This clone was detected only once. The chain links TRBV28 to TRBJ2-5, with 11 positions matching TRBD2. The germline V gene has CDR1 MDHEN and CDR2 SYDVKM. Losses at the gene ends were 5 bases for V and 4 bases for J; bases not matched to a gene: 6. The CDR3 extends over 15 amino acids. This chain's CDR3 is CASSERLAGRETQYF. CDR3 coding DNA: TGTGCCAGCAGTGAACGACTAGCGGGACGAGAGACCCAGTACTTC.

J is TRBJ1-4 and V is TRBV14; 12 positions match TRBD1. Germline trimming cut 4 bases from V and 7 bases from J; bases unmatched to any gene: 4. Germline V CDR1 and CDR2: SGHDN, FVKESK. The CDR3 sequence is 15 residues long. The CDR3 sequence: CASSRDRGLREKLFF. The CDR3 DNA reads as TGTGCCAGCAGCCGGGACAGGGGGCTCCGTGAAAAACTGTTTTTT. The variable domain in full, with the rest retrieved from reference TRBV14 and TRBJ1-4, is EAGVTQFPSHSVIEKGQTVTLRCDPISGHDNLYWYRRVMGKEIKFLLHFVKESKQDESGMPNNRFLAERTGGTYSTLKVQPAELEDSGVYFCASSRDRGLREKLFFGSGTQLSVL.